Listed below are T cell receptor beta chains from one sample, sequenced in a study of blood T cell repertoires in COVID-19. The method was immunoSEQ multiplex PCR; TCRdb's version includes in-frame clones alone and lacks a portion of them. Of 130,000 or so clones in the sample, about 75% were seen once. The sequenced material came from peripheral blood. These receptors were obtained from an elderly man with acute or convalescent COVID-19. CDR3s include the opening cysteine and the closing phenylalanine or tryptophan. The D gene is left open where the match is weak.

cdr3_aa j_call d_call v_call
CAWSTGTGSNQPQHF TRBJ1-5 TRBD1 TRBV30
CASSLTRRGANEKLFF TRBJ1-4 - TRBV5-1
CASSLFSQGAVQPQHF TRBJ1-5 TRBD1 TRBV27
CASSQGSGNQPQHF TRBJ1-5 - TRBV3-1/TRBV3-2
CASSFGVGNSGNTIYF TRBJ1-3 - TRBV5-5
CSVEDRIGNTIYF TRBJ1-3 - TRBV29-1
CASSLFGGQRGVPYEQYF TRBJ2-7 TRBD2 TRBV7-2
CASSTRGGPNTEAFF TRBJ1-1 - TRBV28
CASSLGTGEWYEQYF TRBJ2-7 TRBD1 TRBV5-5
CASSPQPRGYNEQFF TRBJ2-1 - TRBV18
CASSVPGGTEAFF TRBJ1-1 - TRBV5-4
CASSVLGVDGYTF TRBJ1-2 - TRBV9